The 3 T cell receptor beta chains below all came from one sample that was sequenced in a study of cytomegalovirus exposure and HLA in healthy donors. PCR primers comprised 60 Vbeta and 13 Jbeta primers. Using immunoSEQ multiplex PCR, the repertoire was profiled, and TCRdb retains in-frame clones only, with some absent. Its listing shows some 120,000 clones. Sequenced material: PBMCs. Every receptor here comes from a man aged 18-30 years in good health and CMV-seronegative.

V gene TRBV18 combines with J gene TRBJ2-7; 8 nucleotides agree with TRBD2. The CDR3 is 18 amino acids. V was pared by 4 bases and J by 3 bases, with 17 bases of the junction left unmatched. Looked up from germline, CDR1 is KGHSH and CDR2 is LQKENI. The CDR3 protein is CASSHSGDPHPTLYEQYF. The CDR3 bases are TGTGCCAGCTCACATAGCGGGGACCCACATCCGACCCTCTACGAGCAGTACTTC.

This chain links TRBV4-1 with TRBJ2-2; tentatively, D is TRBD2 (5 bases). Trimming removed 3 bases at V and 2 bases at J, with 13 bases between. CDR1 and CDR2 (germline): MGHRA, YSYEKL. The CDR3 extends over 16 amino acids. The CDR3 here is CASSQPGMGNTGELFF. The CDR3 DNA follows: TGCGCCAGCAGCCAGCCGGGGATGGGCAACACCGGGGAGCTGTTTTTT.

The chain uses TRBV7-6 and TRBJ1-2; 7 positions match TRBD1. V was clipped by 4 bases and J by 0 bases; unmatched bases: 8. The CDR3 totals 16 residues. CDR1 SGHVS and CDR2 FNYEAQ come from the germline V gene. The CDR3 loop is CASSSRQGRANYGYTF. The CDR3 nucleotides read TGTGCCAGCAGCTCCCGACAGGGCCGGGCTAACTATGGCTACACCTTC.